The entry below gives a single TCR beta chain sequence along with its context. This CDR3 has 13 residues. Germline V lookup: CDR1 LNHDA, CDR2 SQIVND (reference sequence). V lost 6 bases, J lost 4 bases, and 4 bases stayed unmatched. This table comes from immunoSEQ multiplex PCR, and its TCRdb copy is limited to in-frame clones, with some not included. The data contain more than 80,000 clones, under 95% of them seen just once; the ten biggest clones take up about 1.6%. These data come from a study of T cell changes during pregnancy in multiple sclerosis. The chain combines TRBV19 with TRBJ1-2, with 8 bases that match TRBD1. The starting material was peripheral blood, obtained before pregnancy. This sequence was found in a female donor with multiple sclerosis, enrolled in a pregnancy study. The CDR3 region is CASRQGQVYGYTF. CDR3 DNA sequence: TGTGCCAGTAGACAGGGACAGGTCTATGGCTACACCTTC.